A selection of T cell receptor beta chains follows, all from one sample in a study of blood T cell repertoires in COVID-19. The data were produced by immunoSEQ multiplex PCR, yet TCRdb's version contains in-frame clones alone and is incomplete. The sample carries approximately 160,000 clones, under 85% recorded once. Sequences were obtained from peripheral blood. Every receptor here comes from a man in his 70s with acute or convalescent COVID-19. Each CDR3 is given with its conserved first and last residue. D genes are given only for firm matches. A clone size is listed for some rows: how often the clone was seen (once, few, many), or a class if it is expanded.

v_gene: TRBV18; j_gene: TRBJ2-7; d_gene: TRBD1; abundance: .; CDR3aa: CASSPGRDSYEQYF; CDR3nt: TGTGCCAGCTCACCAGGCAGGGACAGCTACGAGCAGTACTTC
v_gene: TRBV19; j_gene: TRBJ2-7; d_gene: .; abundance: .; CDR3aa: CASSIWRNEQYF; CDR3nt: TGTGCCAGTAGTATCTGGCGGAACGAGCAGTACTTC
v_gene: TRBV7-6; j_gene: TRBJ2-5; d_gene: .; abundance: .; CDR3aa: CASRQVAQIGETQYF; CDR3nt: TGTGCCAGCAGGCAGGTAGCGCAGATCGGTGAGACCCAGTACTTC
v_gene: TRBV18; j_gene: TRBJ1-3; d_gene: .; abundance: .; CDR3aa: CASSPGRGNSGNTIYF; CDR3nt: TGTGCCAGCTCACCAGGTCGGGGGAACTCTGGAAACACCATATATTTT
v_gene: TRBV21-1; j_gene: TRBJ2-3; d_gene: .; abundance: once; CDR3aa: CASRDRGRGTDTQYF; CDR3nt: TGTGCCAGCAGAGACAGGGGACGGGGCACAGATACGCAGTATTTT
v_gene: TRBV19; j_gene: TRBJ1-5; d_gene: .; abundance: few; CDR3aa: CASSTQGTNQPQHF; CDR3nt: TGTGCCAGTAGTACCCAGGGGACCAATCAGCCCCAGCATTTT
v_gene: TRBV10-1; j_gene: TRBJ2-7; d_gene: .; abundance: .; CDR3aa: CASSELNYEQYF; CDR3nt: TGCGCCAGCAGTGAGTTAAACTACGAGCAGTACTTC
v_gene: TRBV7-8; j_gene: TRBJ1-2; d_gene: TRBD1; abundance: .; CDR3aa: CASSLNMQGAGYGYTF; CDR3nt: TGTGCCAGCAGCTTAAATATGCAGGGGGCTGGGTATGGCTACACCTTC
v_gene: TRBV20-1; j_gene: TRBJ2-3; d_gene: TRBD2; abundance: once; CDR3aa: CSASILAGDTDTQYF; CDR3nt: TGCAGTGCTAGTATTCTAGCGGGGGACACAGATACGCAGTATTTT
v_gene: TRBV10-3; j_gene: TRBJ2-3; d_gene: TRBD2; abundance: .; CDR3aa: CAISDTSGGTSTDTQYF; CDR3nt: TGTGCCATCAGTGATACTAGCGGGGGAACTAGCACAGATACGCAGTATTTT
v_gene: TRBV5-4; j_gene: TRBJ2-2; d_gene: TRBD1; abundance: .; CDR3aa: CASSLGQGTHTGELFF; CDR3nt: TGTGCCAGCAGCTTGGGACAGGGGACCCACACCGGGGAGCTGTTTTTT
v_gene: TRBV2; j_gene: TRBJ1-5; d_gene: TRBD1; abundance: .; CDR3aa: CASSGTGPSNQPQHF; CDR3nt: TGTGCCAGCAGTGGGACAGGACCTAGCAATCAGCCCCAGCATTTT
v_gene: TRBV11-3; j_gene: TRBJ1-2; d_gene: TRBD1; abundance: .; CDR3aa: CASSSRTGSKLGHGYTF; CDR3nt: TGTGCCAGCAGCTCTAGGACAGGGTCCAAGCTAGGTCATGGCTACACCTTC
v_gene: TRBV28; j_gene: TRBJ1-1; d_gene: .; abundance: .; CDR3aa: CASSLTREAFF; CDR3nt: TGTGCCAGCAGTTTAACACGTGAAGCTTTCTTT
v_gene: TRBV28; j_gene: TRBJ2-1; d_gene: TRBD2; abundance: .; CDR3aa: CASSSGLSSYNEQFF; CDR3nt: TGTGCCAGCAGTTCGGGACTAAGCTCCTACAATGAGCAGTTCTTC
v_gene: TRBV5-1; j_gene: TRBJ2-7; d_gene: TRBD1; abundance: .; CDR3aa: CASSLDRANYEQYF; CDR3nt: TGCGCCAGCAGCTTAGACAGGGCGAACTACGAGCAGTACTTC
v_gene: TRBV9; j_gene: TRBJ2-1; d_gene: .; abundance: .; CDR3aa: CASSARGGNEQFF; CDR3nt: TGTGCCAGCAGCGCGAGGGGGGGAAATGAGCAGTTCTTC
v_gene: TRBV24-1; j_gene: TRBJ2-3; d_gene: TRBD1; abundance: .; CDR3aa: CATSDSGTGLMLGDTQYF; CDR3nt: TGTGCCACCAGTGACTCCGGGACAGGGCTGATGTTGGGAGATACGCAGTATTTT
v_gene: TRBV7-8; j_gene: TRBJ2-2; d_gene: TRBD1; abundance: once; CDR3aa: CASSLYLGQGVSNTGELFF; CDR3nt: TGTGCCAGCAGCCTATACCTGGGACAGGGGGTATCGAACACCGGGGAGCTGTTTTTT
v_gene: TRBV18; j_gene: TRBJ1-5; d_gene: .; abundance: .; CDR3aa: CASSPSRDTQNQPQHF; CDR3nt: TGTGCCAGCTCACCTAGCCGGGACACCCAAAATCAGCCCCAGCATTTT
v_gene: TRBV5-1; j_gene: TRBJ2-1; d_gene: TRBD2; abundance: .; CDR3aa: CASSFTGLATYNEQFF; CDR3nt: TGCGCCAGCAGCTTTACGGGACTAGCAACCTACAATGAGCAGTTCTTC